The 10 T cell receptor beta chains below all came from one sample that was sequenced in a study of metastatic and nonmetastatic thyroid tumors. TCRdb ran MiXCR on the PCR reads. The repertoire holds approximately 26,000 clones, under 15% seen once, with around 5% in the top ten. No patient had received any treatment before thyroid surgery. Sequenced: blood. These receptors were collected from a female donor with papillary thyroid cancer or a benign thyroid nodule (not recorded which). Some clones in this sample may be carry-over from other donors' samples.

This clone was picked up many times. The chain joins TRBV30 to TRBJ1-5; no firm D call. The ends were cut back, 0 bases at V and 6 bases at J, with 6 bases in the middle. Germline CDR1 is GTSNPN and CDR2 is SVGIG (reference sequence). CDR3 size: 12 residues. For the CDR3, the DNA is TGTGCCTGGAGTGTACGGGGTCAGCCCCAGCATTTT. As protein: CAWSVRGQPQHF.

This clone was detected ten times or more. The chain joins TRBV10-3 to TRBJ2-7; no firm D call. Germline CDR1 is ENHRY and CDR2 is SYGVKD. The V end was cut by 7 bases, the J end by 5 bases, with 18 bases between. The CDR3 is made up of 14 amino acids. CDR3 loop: CAITPVPAIDEQYF. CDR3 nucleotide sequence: TGTGCCATCACCCCTGTACCGGCGATCGACGAGCAGTACTTC.

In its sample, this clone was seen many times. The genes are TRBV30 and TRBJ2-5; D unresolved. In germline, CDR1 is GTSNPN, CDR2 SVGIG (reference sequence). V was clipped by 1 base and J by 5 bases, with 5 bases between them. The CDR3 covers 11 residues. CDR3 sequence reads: CAWSAMETQYF. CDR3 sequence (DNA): TGTGCCTGGAGTGCGATGGAGACCCAGTACTTC.

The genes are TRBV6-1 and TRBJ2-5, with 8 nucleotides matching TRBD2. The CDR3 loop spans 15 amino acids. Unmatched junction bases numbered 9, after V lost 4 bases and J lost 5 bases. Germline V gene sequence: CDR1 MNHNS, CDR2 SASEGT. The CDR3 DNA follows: TGTGCCAGCAGTGGTTCGGGGGGGAGGCTTGAGACCCAGTACTTC. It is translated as CASSGSGGRLETQYF.

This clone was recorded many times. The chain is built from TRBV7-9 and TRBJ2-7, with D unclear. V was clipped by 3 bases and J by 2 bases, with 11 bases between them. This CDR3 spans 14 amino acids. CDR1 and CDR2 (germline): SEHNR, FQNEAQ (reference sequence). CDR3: CASSLGGFTYEQYF. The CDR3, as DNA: TGTGCCAGCAGCTTGGGCGGTTTCACCTACGAGCAGTACTTC. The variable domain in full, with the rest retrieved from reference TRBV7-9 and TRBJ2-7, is DTGVSQNPRHKITKRGQNVTFRCDPISEHNRLYWYRQTLGQGPEFLTYFQNEAQLEKSRLLSDRFSAERPKGSFSTLEIQRTEQGDSAMYLCASSLGGFTYEQYFGPGTRLTVT.

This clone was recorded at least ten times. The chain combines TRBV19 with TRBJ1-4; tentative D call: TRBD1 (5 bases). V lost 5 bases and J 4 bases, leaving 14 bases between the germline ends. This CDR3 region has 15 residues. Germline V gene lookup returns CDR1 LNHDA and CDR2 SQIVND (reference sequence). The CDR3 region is CASSPRGGINEKLFF. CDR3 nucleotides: TGTGCCAGTAGTCCCCGGGGGGGGATTAATGAAAAACTGTTTTTT. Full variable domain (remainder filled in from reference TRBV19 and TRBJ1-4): DGGITQSPKYLFRKEGQNVTLSCEQNLNHDAMYWYRQDPGQGLRLIYYSQIVNDFQKGDIAEGYSVSREKKESFPLTVTSAQKNPTAFYLCASSPRGGINEKLFFGSGTQLSVL.

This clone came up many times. CDR3 DNA sequence: TGTGCCAGCAGCCCCCGGGACAGTCAAATATACTCCTACAATGAGCAGTTCTTC. This translates into CASSPRDSQIYSYNEQFF. The chain joins TRBV14 to TRBJ2-1; 7 bases align to TRBD1. CDR3 size: 18 residues. The V gene end was trimmed by 4 bases and the J gene end by 0 bases; junction bases not matched to a gene: 12. Germline CDR1 and CDR2: SGHDN and FVKESK.

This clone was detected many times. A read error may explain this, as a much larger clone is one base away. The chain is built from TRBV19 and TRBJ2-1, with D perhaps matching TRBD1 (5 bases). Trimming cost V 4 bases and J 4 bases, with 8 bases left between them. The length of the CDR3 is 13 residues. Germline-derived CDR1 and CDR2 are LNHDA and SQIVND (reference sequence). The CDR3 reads CASSTTEYNEQFF. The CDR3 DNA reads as TGTGCCAGTAGTACGACAGAATACAATGAGCAGTTCTTC.

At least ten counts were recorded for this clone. The CDR3 nucleotides read TGCGCCAGCAGCCCTTTCGAGGGGACGGACACTGAAGCTTTCTTT. Its translation is CASSPFEGTDTEAFF. The rearrangement joins TRBV4-1 to TRBJ1-1, with a tentative D call TRBD1 (5 bases). This CDR3 is built from 15 residues. Germline CDR1 and CDR2: MGHRA and YSYEKL. V was trimmed by 4 bases and J by 3 bases, leaving 15 bases between them.

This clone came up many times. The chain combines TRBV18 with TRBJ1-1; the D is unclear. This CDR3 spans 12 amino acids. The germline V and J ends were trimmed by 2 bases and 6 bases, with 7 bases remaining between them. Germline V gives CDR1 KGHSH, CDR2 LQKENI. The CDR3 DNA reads TGTGCCAGCTCACCAGGGAGGGCTGAAGCTTTCTTT. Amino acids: CASSPGRAEAFF.